This TCR beta chain was retrieved from a study of PD-L1 blockade in urothelial cancer. Across the study: Blood gave a median around 150,000 T cells.

Data came from immunoSEQ multiplex PCR; TCRdb stores just in-frame clones and leaves some out. The sample lists roughly 63,000 clones; 75% to 85% were seen once. Time point described: pretreatment peripheral blood. The clonotype was recovered from a man in his 70s with urothelial cancer. The sample here was PBMCs, taken around atezolizumab (anti-PD-L1) treatment.

The CDR3 protein is CAISAGGRVEQFF. The DNA for the CDR3 is TGTGCCATCAGTGCGGGGGGGCGGGTTGAGCAGTTCTTC. The chain links TRBV10-3 to TRBJ2-1; 8 positions agree with TRBD2. The trim removed 4 bases at V and 9 bases at J, leaving 5 bases unmatched. The CDR3 contains 13 residues. Germline V gives CDR1 ENHRY, CDR2 SYGVKD.